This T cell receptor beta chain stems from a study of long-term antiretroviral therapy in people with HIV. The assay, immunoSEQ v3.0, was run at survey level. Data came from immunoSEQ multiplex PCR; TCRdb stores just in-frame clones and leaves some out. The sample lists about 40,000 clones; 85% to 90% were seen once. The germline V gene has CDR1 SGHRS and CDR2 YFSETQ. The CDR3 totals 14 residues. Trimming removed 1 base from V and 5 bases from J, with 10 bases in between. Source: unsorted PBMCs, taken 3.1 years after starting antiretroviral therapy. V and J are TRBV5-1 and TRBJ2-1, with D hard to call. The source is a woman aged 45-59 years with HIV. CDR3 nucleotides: TGCGCCAGCAGCTTGTGGAAGTACGACAATGAGCAGTTCTTC. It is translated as CASSLWKYDNEQFF.